The source of this T cell receptor (beta chain) is a study of cytomegalovirus exposure and HLA in healthy donors (dated 2017 in TCRdb). As for the study more broadly: An earlier analysis of some 600 of the donors reported 276 Gb of sequence data and around 110 million unique TCR beta sequences obtained from about 170 million T cells. An early release covering just under 650 HLA-typed donors comprised approximately 300 gigabases of sequencing data and around 86 million unique TCR sequences. Among the approximately 430 genotyped donors, about 83% belonged to the genetic ancestry cluster associated with self-reported Caucasian donors. The study aimed to test whether cataloging public T cell receptors could reveal signatures of past pathogen exposure. The T cell repertoires of several hundred subjects were profiled by immunosequencing and related to cytomegalovirus serostatus. A separate validation cohort of about 110 different subjects was used in addition to the approximately 700-subject first cohort. The study combined high-throughput TCR immunosequencing, statistical association of individual TCRs with disease status, and machine learning to predict cytomegalovirus infection status. In a later analysis, previously published TCR beta repertoires from 600 to 850 donors were re-analyzed and high-resolution HLA genotyping was added so that TCR occurrence patterns could be studied. Rather than drawing on any new phenotypic data, the later analysis identified candidate immune exposures from TCR beta sequences and the way those sequences occurred across donors. An earlier analysis of 587 of the donors used high-throughput TCR beta sequencing to judge whether each TCR beta V gene segment behaved as functional or pseudogenic. Donor age, sex, ethnicity and CMV serostatus were compiled together with the repertoire data. Genome-wide SNP genotypes for about 65% of the roughly 670 donors were used in a later genetic analysis, which treated that subset as a discovery cohort. All discovery cohort repertoires had been generated using a single sequencing platform. Both class I and class II loci were covered by HLA typing, at four-digit resolution. The number of donors typed differed by locus, with roughly 629-640 for A, B, C, DRB1 and DQB1, roughly 520 for DQA1, 600 to 610 for DPA1, and roughly 450 for DPB1. About five DR-DQ haplotypes were treated as single units for association and clustering because of strong linkage in the cohort. On average, around 200,000 unique TCR beta nucleotide sequences were sequenced per donor among a few hundred genotyped donors of the cohort, with around 19% of those sequences being non-productive. Study-wide findings and limitations: While some public TCRs were present in many individuals, most TCR sequences turned up only very rarely across donors. A cluster of highly shared sequence variants was judged likely to be a technical artifact of the sequencing pipeline. Specific HLA alleles were associated with 15,000 to 20,000 TCR beta sequences at a false discovery rate of 0.05 in a later analysis. For the cohort, immune exposure information was limited to CMV serostatus. Assigning TCR associations to individual alleles was difficult when HLA alleles, especially DR and DQ, strongly co-occurred. An association between a missense DCLRE1C variant and V-gene and J-gene trimming of TCR beta chains was found in a later genetic analysis and replicated in an independent cohort. A later analysis found that HLA-associated TCR beta chains were more clonally expanded and had lower generation probabilities than equally common non-associated chains. In a later analysis, the rate of TCR association differed among HLA loci, with DRB1 alleles having the most associated TCRs and HLA-C alleles having the fewest. A few of the identified cytomegalovirus-associated TCR beta chains were confirmed in vitro to be specific for cytomegalovirus antigens. Only TCR beta chains were sequenced in this cohort, and the absence of alpha or paired-chain data limited detectable features. Because some donors lacked HLA typing at each locus, the association tests relied only on the typed subset. In a later analysis, several top co-occurrence clusters were reported to appear linked to parvovirus B19, influenza, CMV and Epstein-Barr virus. The study gave a list of around 170 TCR beta chains associated with cytomegalovirus. The 87-base-pair reads could not distinguish some IMGT-functional V segments, including TRBV6-2 and TRBV6-3, so those segments were excluded. Most CMV-associated TCR beta chains appeared to be HLA-restricted in a later analysis, and the HLA associations seemed to be driven largely by CMV exposure. Cytomegalovirus status was reported to be diagnosed by the classifier with high specificity and sensitivity in both the original and validation cohorts. The earlier analysis of 587 of the donors excluded some 15 rarely observed V segments, including chromosome 9 orphons, because counts were too low. A further reported finding was that TCR beta sequences accurately predicted the HLA-A and HLA-B alleles for most subjects in the first cohort. According to a later genetic analysis, donors in an Asian-associated ancestry cluster had fewer N-insertions in productive TCRs than the approximately 630-donor mean. According to the authors, the approach could potentially be generalized to other disease states and immunological phenotypes. Linkage disequilibrium might explain the correlated functional status among segregating V segments, but an unknown experimental factor could not be excluded. Roughly uniform sequencing depth across donors was assumed in presence/absence analyses, although this assumption may not hold. An earlier analysis of around 500 of the donors showed that most TCR beta V segments appeared in productive rearrangements either about 90% or about 30% of the time, which broadly matched IMGT annotations.

About this clone: Its antigen remains undetermined. The sample holds no much larger clone one base away, and base qualities are not on file.

Library creation used the immunoSEQ multiplex PCR assay. For the multiplex PCR, a mixture combining 60 forward primers for TCR Vbeta segments and 13 reverse primers for TCR Jbeta segments was used. Amplification of the CDR3 region of rearranged TCR beta genes was performed with a multiplex PCR assay on genomic DNA. Amplified TCR beta libraries were sequenced as 87-base-pair reads on the Illumina HiSeq System. For the original study's pipeline: A later analysis counted 75 million to 100 million unique TCR beta chains across the roughly 700 repertoires, and around 12 million of these chains were shared by at least two donors. A nearest-neighbor algorithm error-corrected the raw reads and collapsed the reads into unique sequences, merging closely related sequences to remove PCR and sequencing errors. V, D and J gene segments were assigned by aligning CDR3 sequences to IMGT reference sequences. For a sequence to be retained, a match of at least six nucleotides was required to both a V gene segment and a J gene segment. Rearrangements were called productive when the CDR3 lacked stop codons and stayed in frame with V and J; all others were non-productive. Following IMGT convention, CDR3 was defined as the stretch from the second conserved V-encoded cysteine to the conserved J-encoded phenylalanine. The earlier analysis of more than 450 of the donors excluded sequences that lacked an unambiguous match to a single V gene segment. An earlier analysis of fewer than 650 of the donors classified V segments as functional when productive rearrangements were above 56.7% and as segregating when the standard deviation between donors was above 5%. A statistical classification framework was built to diagnose cytomegalovirus status from the catalog of TCR beta chain sequences. A later analysis assigned V and J genes by comparing TCR nucleotide sequences with IMGT/GENE-DB human TR gene sequences. A later analysis assigned CDR3 sequences and most-parsimonious VDJ recombination scenarios with the TCRdist pipeline. In a later analysis, each TCR beta chain was defined by its CDR3 amino acid sequence together with its V-gene family, and reads without a unique V-gene family were excluded. In a later analysis, approximately 590 highly shared, low-generation-probability nucleotide sequences were removed to address suspected cross-contamination and a sequencing artifact. In a later analysis, a clonal expansion index for each public chain was calculated from normalized within-repertoire ranks of inferred template counts. In a later analysis, generation probabilities were computed with a VDJ recombination model fitted to out-of-frame rearrangements, and the resulting probabilities were checked against IGoR. In a later analysis, hypergeometric tests were used to score TCR-TCR, TCR-HLA and TCR-CMV co-occurrence, with a repertoire-size bias correction applied to TCR pairs. False discovery rates were estimated in a later analysis by permuting HLA or CMV assignments 20 times. In a later analysis, co-occurring TCRs were grouped using DBSCAN, and TCRdist sequence similarity was added for clustering within HLA-allele-positive subsets. For co-occurrence clustering, repertoires with fewer than 30,000 or more than 120,000 public chains were excluded, along with five repertoires with anomalous nucleotide sharing. The immuneACCESS repertoire file appears here via TCRdb, limited to in-frame rearrangements. These files lack a portion of the clones; in checked studies, under half of the deficit traces to unresolved V genes, and the cause of the others is not known. V and J calls and clone size follow that table, whereas D and trimming were derived from the DNA. Present in this sample are roughly 34,000 clones, 65% to 70% of which were seen just once. The ten largest clones take up around 10% of the sample.

In total, roughly 670 healthy bone marrow donors made up the cohort. At the time of sampling, every cohort member was nominally healthy, though immune exposures that went unrecorded were likely present. The donor tested CMV seropositive, placing the donor among the roughly 300 seropositive members of the cohort. A peripheral blood sample was collected from each donor, and TCR beta sequencing was performed on peripheral blood mononuclear cells. The Qiagen DNeasy Blood Extraction Kit was used to extract genomic DNA from the blood cell samples. The CDR3 covers 17 residues, taking in both the cysteine and the phenylalanine. Only the CDR3 part of the read is kept: 51 bases, read in frame from the first base. Germline trimming: 0 bases from V, 6 bases from J; junction bases outside gene matches: 6. Reading the germline V gene gives CDR1 MGHRA and CDR2 YSYEKL.

The sample taken for sequencing was PBMCs. This sequence originates from a man aged 40-50 years in good health and CMV-seropositive. The chain couples TRBV4-1 to TRBJ1-6, with 9 bases aligning to TRBD1. The DNA reads TGCGCCAGCAGCCAAGACTCCGGGACAGGGATTAATTCACCCCTCCACTTT. Translated, it reads CASSQDSGTGINSPLHF.